The T cell receptor (beta chain) described here comes from a study of blood T cells in healthy people across ages. This CDR3 has 14 amino acids. The junction had 4 bases not matched to a gene; V was cut back by 4 bases and J by 5 bases. Whole-study findings and limits: Naive and antigen-experienced cells could not be conclusively compared, given unsorted PBMCs. Because donor CMV status was unknown, expanded clonotype changes were possibly confounded.

Through a sample-barcoded 5' primer and a J-beta primer mix, a second PCR was run for roughly 7 to 11 cycles. Each CDR3 protein is one row after TCRdb ran MiXCR on the 5' RACE reads. This sample carries 1.5 million to 2 million distinct CDR3 sequences, 28% of them seen once, and the ten largest clones take about 8%. This clonotype was found many times. The target antigen is unknown. Samples had at least 6.5 million PBMCs isolated from them. Material for sequencing was blood. This clonotype was obtained from a woman in her thirties in good health. The genes are TRBV12-3 or TRBV12-4 and TRBJ1-2, with 10 bases lining up with TRBD1. This chain's CDR3 is CASSSRTGGYGYTF. The DNA for the CDR3 is TGTGCCAGCAGTTCCCGGACAGGGGGTTATGGCTACACCTTC.